Following are 13 T cell receptor beta chains from one sample sequenced in a study of OX40 agonist ivuxolimab in advanced cancers. Generated by immunoSEQ multiplex PCR, the TCRdb table keeps only in-frame clones and is missing some. In the table there are approximately 12,000 clones, over 60% of which are singletons. The sample here was CD4+ or CD8+ T cells sorted from blood, taken in a trial of the OX40 agonist ivuxolimab. The receptors were sampled from an adult with an advanced solid tumor such as melanoma, head and neck, liver or kidney cancer.

The chain is built from TRBV5-6 and TRBJ2-1; 11 nucleotides match TRBD1. Germline CDR1 is SGHDT and CDR2 is YYEEEE. CDR3 length equals 15 residues. After removal of 2 bases from V and 7 bases from J, the junction contained 5 bases not matched to a gene. The DNA for the CDR3 is TGTGCCAGCAGCTTCGGGACAGGGGGTTTGAATGAGCAGTTCTTC. This sequence encodes CASSFGTGGLNEQFF. The whole variable domain, filled in from reference TRBV5-6 and TRBJ2-1, reads DAGVTQSPTHLIKTRGQQVTLRCSPKSGHDTVSWYQQALGQGPQFIFQYYEEEERQRGNFPDRFSGHQFPNYSSELNVNALLLGDSALYLCASSFGTGGLNEQFFGPGTRLTVL.

The rearrangement joins TRBV11-2 to TRBJ1-1, with D possibly matching TRBD1 (6 bases). The CDR3 contains 13 residues. Germline V CDR1 and CDR2: SGHAT, FQNNGV. Between the trimmed V and J ends, which lost 4 bases and 1 base, there was a span of 7 bases. CDR3 residues: CASSSTGNTEAFF. The CDR3 region has the DNA TGTGCCAGCAGCTCGACAGGGAACACTGAAGCTTTCTTT.

This chain connects TRBV28 to TRBJ2-1, with D unclear. The germline gives CDR1 MDHEN, CDR2 SYDVKM. V dropped 1 base and J dropped 0 bases, with 19 bases sitting between them. The length of the CDR3 is 19 residues. The CDR3, as DNA: TGTGCCAGCAGTTTATCTCTCCACGCGCAAGTGAGCTCCTACAATGAGCAGTTCTTC. Its protein is CASSLSLHAQVSSYNEQFF.

This chain uses TRBV7-3 with TRBJ1-1; the D gene is possibly TRBD1 (6 bases). Germline values: CDR1 SGHTA, CDR2 FQGTGA. CDR3 length: 14 residues. The V end was cut by 1 base, the J end by 5 bases, with 11 bases between. The CDR3 nucleotides read TGTGCCAGCAGCTTAAGCAGGGGAAGGACTGAAGCTTTCTTT. It is translated as CASSLSRGRTEAFF.

Written as DNA, the CDR3 is TGTGCCAGTAGTCACAGGGACAGGGCCAAAAACATTCAGTACTTC. Its translation: CASSHRDRAKNIQYF. This chain joins TRBV19 and TRBJ2-4; 8 nucleotides agree with TRBD1. Germline V gives CDR1 LNHDA, CDR2 SQIVND (reference sequence). J was trimmed by 1 base and V by 5 bases; bases with no gene match: 4. The CDR3 covers 15 residues.

CDR3 sequence (DNA): TGTGCCAGCAGTAAGACAGGGGACGGATCCTACGAGCAGTACTTC. This gives the protein CASSKTGDGSYEQYF. This chain links TRBV27 with TRBJ2-7; the match to TRBD1 covers 8 bases. The V segment lost 5 bases and the J segment 1 base; nucleotides outside the gene matches: 7. CDR1 is MNHEY, CDR2 SMNVEV, per germline (reference sequence). CDR3 size: 15 residues.

The chain carries TRBV27 and TRBJ2-1; D is possibly TRBD2 (5 bases). The CDR3 extends over 14 amino acids. V was clipped by 7 bases and J by 9 bases, with 19 bases between them. Germline CDR1 MNHEY, CDR2 SMNVEV (reference sequence). The CDR3 loop is CASTPNGVGREQFF. DNA of the CDR3: TGTGCCAGCACCCCCAACGGGGTTGGACGTGAGCAGTTCTTC.

The chain carries TRBV6-5 and TRBJ1-2; the D is unclear. Germline loops: CDR1 MNHEY, CDR2 SVGAGI. The CDR3 loop spans 14 amino acids. V was shortened by 5 bases and J by 4 bases, with 14 bases between the two germline ends. In DNA form, the CDR3 reads TGTGCCAGCAGTCCTATGCGAAAGACCTATGGCTACACCTTC. Encoded protein: CASSPMRKTYGYTF.

V is TRBV2 and J is TRBJ2-7; tentatively, D is TRBD2 (5 bases). This CDR3 contains 15 residues. Trimming took 3 bases from V and 0 from J, leaving 12 bases between them. Germline CDR1 SNHLY, CDR2 FYNNEI. The CDR3 here is CASSDPDRGSYEQYF. In DNA form, the CDR3 reads TGTGCCAGCAGTGACCCGGATCGGGGCTCCTACGAGCAGTACTTC. The variable domain in full, completed from reference TRBV2 and TRBJ2-7, reads EPEVTQTPSHQVTQMGQEVILRCVPISNHLYFYWYRQILGQKVEFLVSFYNNEISEKSEIFDDQFSVERPDGSNFTLKIRSTKLEDSAMYFCASSDPDRGSYEQYFGPGTRLTVT.

This clone was counted a single time. The V call is TRBV28, the J call TRBJ1-1; 7 bases are shared with TRBD1. CDR3 size: 12 residues. Germline trimming cut 3 bases from V and 8 bases from J; bases unmatched to any gene: 3. Germline values: CDR1 MDHEN, CDR2 SYDVKM. Here the CDR3 reads CASSFGRGEAFF. The DNA of the CDR3 is TGTGCCAGCAGTTTTGGCAGGGGGGAAGCTTTCTTT.

This CDR3 reads CAWSRGSGRAEGEQFF. The CDR3 coding sequence is TGTGCCTGGAGTCGGGGTAGCGGGAGGGCCGAGGGTGAGCAGTTCTTC. The rearrangement joins TRBV30 to TRBJ2-1, with TRBD2 matching 11 bases. CDR1 is GTSNPN and CDR2 is SVGIG in the germline V gene (reference sequence). The CDR3 has 16 amino acids. Germline trimming cut 2 bases from V and 9 bases from J; bases unmatched to any gene: 12. Based on the CDR3 plus reference TRBV30 and TRBJ2-1, the full variable domain is SQTIHQWPATLVQPVGSPLSLECTVEGTSNPNLYWYRQAAGRGLQLLFYSVGIGQISSEVPQNLSASRPQDRQFILSSKKLLLSDSGFYLCAWSRGSGRAEGEQFFGPGTRLTVL.

The chain links TRBV7-9 to TRBJ2-1; weak D call: TRBD1 (6 bases). This CDR3 region has 15 residues. The V gene's germline CDR1 is SEHNR and CDR2 FQNEAQ (reference sequence). Trimming took off 4 bases at V and 1 base at J, with 11 bases between the two ends. CDR3 DNA sequence: TGTGCCAGCAGCTCGGACAGCTTATCCTACAATGAGCAGTTCTTC. Translating gives CASSSDSLSYNEQFF.

V usage is TRBV19 and J usage is TRBJ1-2; weak D call: TRBD1 (6 bases). The CDR3 covers 15 residues. In germline, CDR1 is LNHDA, CDR2 SQIVND (reference sequence). Between the trimmed V and J ends, which lost 10 bases and 2 bases, there was a span of 20 bases. The DNA of the CDR3 is TGTGCCACCACACAGGGCCCCAACGTAAACTATGGCTACACCTTC. Amino acid sequence: CATTQGPNVNYGYTF.